This T cell receptor (beta chain) is from a study of T cell repertoires in cytomegalovirus infection. Whole-study context: Indications of both CMV infection and matching HLA type were provided by public TCR beta signatures.

This clonotype was seen more than once but under ten times. Antigen specificity is unknown. The CDR3 extends over 16 amino acids. CDR1 and CDR2 from the germline V gene are MNHEY and SMNVEV (reference sequence). V trimming: 5 bases; J trimming: 3 bases; junction bases outside the gene matches: 10. TCRdb reanalysed the reads using MiXCR and keeps one entry per CDR3 protein. In the table there are 650,000 to 900,000 distinct CDR3 sequences, around a third of which are singletons. The chain is built from TRBV27 and TRBJ1-5; 7 bases agree with TRBD1. The sequencing here drew on cultured CD8+ T cells from PBMCs, taken from culture after CMV antigen stimulation. The TCR comes from a human donor in good health (CMV status not recorded). Some clones in this sample may be carry-over from other donors' samples. CDR3 amino acids: CASSTHRDSVNQPQHF. CDR3 nucleotide sequence: TGTGCCAGCAGTACCCACCGGGACAGCGTCAATCAGCCCCAGCATTTT.